The 12 T cell receptor beta chains presented below share a single source sample, sequenced in a study of T cell changes during pregnancy in multiple sclerosis. Produced via immunoSEQ multiplex PCR; TCRdb's table is partial and in-frame only. The table records 60,000 to 85,000 clones, 92% of them present only once. This material consisted of peripheral blood, taken after pregnancy. These receptor sequences come from a female donor in good health, enrolled as a control in a pregnancy study.

In DNA, the CDR3 is TGTGCCGCCTCAGGTTACACCGGGGAGCTGTTTTTT. Amino acids: CAASGYTGELFF. The rearrangement uses TRBV30 and TRBJ2-2; D is undetermined. This CDR3 comprises 12 residues. Trimming left V 8 bases short and J 3 bases short, with 10 bases between. Germline lookup yields CDR1 GTSNPN and CDR2 SVGIG (reference sequence).

This clone has only one observation. The gene calls are TRBV7-2 and TRBJ2-3; D not resolved. There are 14 residues in the CDR3. The germline gives CDR1 SGHTA, CDR2 FQGNSA. V lost 2 bases and J lost 4, with 10 bases in between. The CDR3 DNA is TGTGCCAGCAGCTTATACGAGTTTGCAGATACGCAGTATTTT. Its protein product is CASSLYEFADTQYF.

This chain joins TRBV4-1 and TRBJ2-3; D gene ambiguous. Germline V gene data show CDR1 as MGHRA and CDR2 as YSYEKL. Trimming removed 1 base at V and 4 bases at J, with 15 bases between. This CDR3 contains 16 residues. The CDR3 region has the DNA TGCGCCAGCAGCCAAGTTGCATCTGGTTACTCAGATACGCAGTATTTT. It yields the protein CASSQVASGYSDTQYF.

The chain recombines TRBV29-1 with TRBJ2-1, with 14 bases identical to TRBD2. Trimming at V came to 2 bases and at J to 4 bases, leaving 10 bases not matched to a gene. The CDR3 consists of 18 residues. Germline lookup yields CDR1 SQVTM and CDR2 ANQGSEA. The CDR3 is CSVEMGLAGATPYNEQFF. As DNA, the CDR3 is TGCAGCGTTGAAATGGGACTAGCGGGGGCTACTCCTTACAATGAGCAGTTCTTC.

The chain couples TRBV11-2 to TRBJ2-5; D might be TRBD2 (6 bases). The length of the CDR3 is 17 residues. Trimming took 1 base from V and 4 from J, leaving 19 bases between them. Germline V CDR1 and CDR2: SGHAT, FQNNGV. As DNA, the CDR3 is TGTGCCAGCAGCTTAGGGAGGGGAATGAGAGCACGAGAGACCCAGTACTTC. Translation gives CASSLGRGMRARETQYF.

The V and J genes are TRBV15 and TRBJ2-7; 8 positions agree with TRBD2. Germline CDR1 and CDR2: LNHNV and YYDKDF (reference sequence). The V and J ends lost 0 bases and 2 bases, in that order; junction bases with no gene match: 0. The CDR3 contains 14 residues. The CDR3 DNA reads as TGTGCCACCAGCAGAGACGGGAGGGCCTACGAGCAGTACTTC. Its protein is CATSRDGRAYEQYF.

This chain links TRBV9 with TRBJ1-1; no clear D gene. Germline CDR1 is SGDLS and CDR2 is YYNGEE. This CDR3 has 14 residues. With 3 bases removed from V and 1 base from J, the gap between germline ends came to 10 bases. The CDR3 DNA reads TGTGCCAGCAGCGCCACGGGAGGGAACACTGAAGCTTTCTTT. Amino acids: CASSATGGNTEAFF.

The V and J genes are TRBV10-3 and TRBJ2-1; TRBD2 matches at 13 bases. Trimming cost V 6 bases and J 8 bases; bases outside gene matches: 7. The CDR3 consists of 15 residues. Germline CDR1 ENHRY, CDR2 SYGVKD. The CDR3 region is CAIRKLAGGADEQFF. DNA for the CDR3: TGTGCCATCAGAAAACTAGCGGGAGGGGCAGATGAGCAGTTCTTC.

The chain's CDR3 is CASSLSGSGEKLFF. For the CDR3, the DNA is TGTGCCAGCAGCTTAAGCGGGTCAGGGGAAAAACTGTTTTTT. V gene TRBV7-2 combines with J gene TRBJ1-4; D perhaps matches TRBD1 (5 bases). The CDR3 loop spans 14 amino acids. V was shortened by 2 bases and J by 8 bases, with 12 bases between the two germline ends. Germline V gene lookup returns CDR1 SGHTA and CDR2 FQGNSA.

This chain connects TRBV19 to TRBJ1-1; possibly TRBD1 for D (6 bases). This CDR3 comprises 15 residues. The ends were cut back, 6 bases at V and 0 bases at J, with 14 bases in the middle. Germline assignment: CDR1 LNHDA and CDR2 SQIVND (reference sequence). The CDR3: CASRQGRDMNTEAFF. The CDR3 nucleotides read TGTGCCAGTAGGCAGGGGAGGGACATGAACACTGAAGCTTTCTTT. Together with reference TRBV19 and TRBJ1-1, the CDR3 gives the full variable domain: DGGITQSPKYLFRKEGQNVTLSCEQNLNHDAMYWYRQDPGQGLRLIYYSQIVNDFQKGDIAEGYSVSREKKESFPLTVTSAQKNPTAFYLCASRQGRDMNTEAFFGQGTRLTVV.

The rearrangement links TRBV29-1 to TRBJ2-1, with a tentative D call TRBD1 (6 bases). Trimming took 4 bases from V and 4 from J, leaving 8 bases between them. Germline CDR1 and CDR2: SQVTM and ANQGSEA. The CDR3 loop spans 12 amino acids. The CDR3 DNA reads TGCAGCGTTGTTCAGGGGTACAATGAGCAGTTCTTC. This codes for CSVVQGYNEQFF.

The chain combines TRBV10-2 with TRBJ1-5; 9 bases align to TRBD1. The CDR3 consists of 15 residues. Germline loops: CDR1 WSHSY, CDR2 SAAADI. Trimming cost V 3 bases and J 6 bases; bases outside gene matches: 6. The CDR3 DNA is TGCGCCAGCAGTGATGGACAGGGGACCGCTCAGCCCCAGCATTTT. Translating it yields CASSDGQGTAQPQHF.